This T cell receptor (beta chain) was recorded in a study of CD4 T cells in relation to SARS-CoV-2 and coronaviruses. TCRdb's table, derived via immunoSEQ multiplex PCR, lists solely in-frame clones and lacks some. The data show just over 15,000 clones, 78% seen once. Trimming took 7 bases from V and 3 from J, leaving 10 bases between them. Germline CDR1 and CDR2: SNHLY and FYNNEI. The CDR3 is 12 amino acids. The unexposed donors gave CD4+ T cells in about 2010-2019, prior to COVID-19. The cells were cultured for 9 to 11 days before CD4+ T cells were isolated. Cultures received half-medium IL-2 refreshes on days 3 and 7. A remark on this clone: Antigen: not known.

Sequenced material: CD4+ T cells from PBMCs, cultured in vitro. The rearrangement joins TRBV2 to TRBJ2-7; D uncertain. The TCR sequence derives from a human donor in good health. The CDR3 nucleotides are TGTGCCAGCATGGGCCAGTTCTACGAGCAGTACTTC. Its protein product is CASMGQFYEQYF. The complete variable domain, with remaining parts taken from reference TRBV2 and TRBJ2-7, reads EPEVTQTPSHQVTQMGQEVILRCVPISNHLYFYWYRQILGQKVEFLVSFYNNEISEKSEIFDDQFSVERPDGSNFTLKIRSTKLEDSAMYFCASMGQFYEQYFGPGTRLTVT.